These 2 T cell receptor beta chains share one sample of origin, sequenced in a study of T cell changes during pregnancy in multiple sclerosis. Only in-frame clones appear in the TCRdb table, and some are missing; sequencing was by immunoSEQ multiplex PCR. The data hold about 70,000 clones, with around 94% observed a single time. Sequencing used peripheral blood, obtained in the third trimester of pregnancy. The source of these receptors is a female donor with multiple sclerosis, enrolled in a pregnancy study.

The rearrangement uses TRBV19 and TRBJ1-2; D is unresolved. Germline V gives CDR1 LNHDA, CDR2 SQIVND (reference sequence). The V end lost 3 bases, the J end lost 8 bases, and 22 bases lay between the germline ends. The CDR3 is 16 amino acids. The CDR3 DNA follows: TGTGCCAGTAGTATTGATGTGGGAGCTATGATATCGGGCTACACCTTC. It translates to CASSIDVGAMISGYTF.

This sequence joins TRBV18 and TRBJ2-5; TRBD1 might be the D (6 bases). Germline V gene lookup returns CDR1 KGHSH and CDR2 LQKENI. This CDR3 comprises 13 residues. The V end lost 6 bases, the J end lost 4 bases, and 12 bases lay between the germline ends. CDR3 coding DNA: TGTGCCAGCTCGCAGAACAGGGTAGAGACCCAGTACTTC. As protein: CASSQNRVETQYF. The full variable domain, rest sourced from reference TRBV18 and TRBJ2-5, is NAGVMQNPRHLVRRRGQEARLRCSPMKGHSHVYWYRQLPEEGLKFMVYLQKENIIDESGMPKERFSAEFPKEGPSILRIQQVVRGDSAAYFCASSQNRVETQYFGPGTRLLVL.